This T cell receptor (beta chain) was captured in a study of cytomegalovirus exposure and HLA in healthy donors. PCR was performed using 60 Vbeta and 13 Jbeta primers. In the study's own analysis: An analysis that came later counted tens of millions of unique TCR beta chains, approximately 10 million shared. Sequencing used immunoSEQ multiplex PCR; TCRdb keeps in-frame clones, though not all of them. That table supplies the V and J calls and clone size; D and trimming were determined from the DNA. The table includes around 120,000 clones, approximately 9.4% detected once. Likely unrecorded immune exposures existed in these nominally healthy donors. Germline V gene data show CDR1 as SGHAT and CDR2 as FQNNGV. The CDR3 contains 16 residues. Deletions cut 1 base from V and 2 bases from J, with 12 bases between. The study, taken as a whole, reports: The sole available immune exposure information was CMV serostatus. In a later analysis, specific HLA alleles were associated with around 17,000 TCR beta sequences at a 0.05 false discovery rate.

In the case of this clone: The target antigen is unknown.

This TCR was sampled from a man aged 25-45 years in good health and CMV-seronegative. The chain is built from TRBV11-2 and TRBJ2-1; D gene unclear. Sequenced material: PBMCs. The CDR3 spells CASSLVAVPPYNEQFF. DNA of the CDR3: TGTGCCAGCAGCTTAGTTGCAGTACCCCCCTACAATGAGCAGTTCTTC. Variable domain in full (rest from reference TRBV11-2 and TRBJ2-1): EAGVAQSPRYKIIEKRQSVAFWCNPISGHATLYWYQQILGQGPKLLIQFQNNGVVDDSQLPKDRFSAERLKGVDSTLKIQPAKLEDSAVYLCASSLVAVPPYNEQFFGPGTRLTVL.